Listed below are T cell receptor beta chains from one sample, sequenced in a study of cytomegalovirus exposure and HLA in healthy donors. TCRdb's copy holds only in-frame clones and misses some; the assay was immunoSEQ multiplex PCR. In the table there are roughly 140,000 clones, roughly 82% of which are singletons. Material: PBMCs. The receptors here all came from a woman in her forties or fifties in good health and CMV-seropositive. Each CDR3 is given with its conserved first and last residue. D genes are given only for firm matches. Not all rows give a size; the values are once, few, many and, for expanded clones, a class.

>TRBJ2-7|.|.|TRBV29-1
TGCAGCGTTGAAGAACCGGGTCTCTACGAGCAGTACTTC
CSVEEPGLYEQYF
>TRBJ2-7|.|.|TRBV4-3
TGCGCCAGCAGCCAAACACCTTTAGACTACGAGCAGTACTTC
CASSQTPLDYEQYF
>TRBJ2-1|.|.|TRBV11-3
TGTGCCAGCAGCTTAGATAGTGGCAGGGGAAAAGGTGAGCAGTTCTTC
CASSLDSGRGKGEQFF
>TRBJ1-4|.|.|TRBV5-1
TGCGCCAGCAGCTTACTTCCACAGGGTTTCCGGGTGGAAAAACTGTTTTTT
CASSLLPQGFRVEKLFF
>TRBJ1-3|.|TRBD1|TRBV7-8
TGTGCCAGCAGCTCCCTTTTAGGGGGCTTTCGGAACACCATATATTTT
CASSSLLGGFRNTIYF
>TRBJ1-2|.|TRBD1|TRBV7-6
TGTGCCAGCAGCCCCTTGGGACAGGGCTATGGCTACACCTTC
CASSPLGQGYGYTF
>TRBJ2-3|.|TRBD2|TRBV10-2
TGCGCCAGCAGTGACCATGGGGGGGTTGGCACAGATACGCAGTATTTT
CASSDHGGVGTDTQYF
>TRBJ1-6|once|TRBD1|TRBV12-5
TGTGCTAGTGGTTTGGGGACAGGTCTGGTCCCCCTCCACTTT
CASGLGTGLVPLHF
>TRBJ1-1|.|.|TRBV4-3
TGCGCCAGCAGCCAAGTTACCTCGACAGAAGCTTTCTTT
CASSQVTSTEAFF
>TRBJ2-1|.|.|TRBV4-3
TGCGCCAGCAGCCCGAGGTGGGGGGGCCGCGGGGATGAGCAGTTCTTC
CASSPRWGGRGDEQFF
>TRBJ2-3|.|TRBD1|TRBV7-3
TGTGCCAGCAGCCTTACAGGGGCCCTTACAGATACGCAGTATTTT
CASSLTGALTDTQYF
>TRBJ2-7|.|.|TRBV4-2
TGTGCCAGCAGCCACGCGGACTCCTCCTACGAGCAGTACTTC
CASSHADSSYEQYF
>TRBJ2-3|once|.|TRBV12-5
TGTGCTAGTGGCCCCGACTCCGTTACGCAGTATTTT
CASGPDSVTQYF
>TRBJ2-7|.|TRBD2|TRBV29-1
TGCAGCGTTGCGGGCGGGGGAGCCTACGAGCAGTACTTC
CSVAGGGAYEQYF
>TRBJ2-1|.|.|TRBV11-3
TGTGCCAGCAGCTTAGGAAGGGGAGGCTACAATGAGCAGTTCTTC
CASSLGRGGYNEQFF
>TRBJ2-3|.|.|TRBV7-9
TGTGCCAGCAGCCTTGGCACAGATACGCAGTATTTT
CASSLGTDTQYF
>TRBJ2-3|.|.|TRBV4-1
TGCGCCAGCAGCCTCAGAAACATCGCTAGCACAGATACGCAGTATTTT
CASSLRNIASTDTQYF
>TRBJ2-1|.|.|TRBV29-1
TGCAGCGTTGAAGCGAGCTCCTACAATGAGCAGTTCTTC
CSVEASSYNEQFF
>TRBJ1-6|.|TRBD1|TRBV2
TGTGCCAGCAGAGACGGACAGGGGAAGAGTTCACCCCTCCACTTT
CASRDGQGKSSPLHF
>TRBJ2-7|.|TRBD2|TRBV7-3
TGTGCCAGCAGCTTACGGCCCAGGACTAGCGGGGGACTTTACGAGCAGTACTTC
CASSLRPRTSGGLYEQYF
>TRBJ2-1|.|TRBD2|TRBV4-1
TGCGCCAGCAGCCAAGATGCGACTAGCGGGGGGGCAAACAATGAGCAGTTCTTC
CASSQDATSGGANNEQFF
>TRBJ2-3|.|.|TRBV7-6
TGTGCTGGGGCAATTGGGCCAACAGATACGCAGTATTTT
CAGAIGPTDTQYF
>TRBJ2-7|.|TRBD2|TRBV7-9
TGTGCCAGCAGCTTACGGCTAGCGGGGGACGAGCAGTACTTC
CASSLRLAGDEQYF
>TRBJ2-7|.|TRBD1|TRBV5-1
TGCGCCAGCAGCTTGTCAGTTGGACAGGTCTACGAGCAGTACTTC
CASSLSVGQVYEQYF
>TRBJ2-3|.|.|TRBV9
TGTGCCAGCAGCGAGAGGGGGGATACGCAGTATTTT
CASSERGDTQYF